This T cell receptor beta chain was obtained from a study of control samples from healthy donors and cancer patients. Some clones are missing from TCRdb's copy, which holds only in-frame ones; the method was immunoSEQ multiplex PCR. The sample includes tens of thousands of clones, around 87% seen only once; the top ten take around 18%. The CDR3 is 17 residues long. The TCR was taken from a man aged 45-65 years in good health. The sequencing input was blood. The rearrangement uses TRBV21-1 and TRBJ1-3. TRBV21-1 counts as a pseudogene. The CDR3, as DNA: TGTGCCAGCAGCTCCCGCCCCGGGGAGTACTCTGGAAACACCATATATTTT. Protein: CASSSRPGEYSGNTIYF.